This note documents a single T cell receptor beta chain sequence. V lost 0 bases to trimming and J lost 3 bases, with 10 bases between them. Germline V gives CDR1 SGHRS, CDR2 YFSETQ. The CDR3 consists of 14 residues. This sample was taken from a study of blood T cell repertoires in COVID-19. This table comes from immunoSEQ multiplex PCR, and its TCRdb copy is limited to in-frame clones, with some not included. The profile shows about 61,000 clones, 70% to 90% of them singletons. This clonotype was obtained from an elderly woman with active COVID-19. Sequencing used peripheral blood. The chain carries TRBV5-1 and TRBJ2-7; D is undetermined. CDR3 DNA: TGCGCCAGCAGCTTGGGGGCCAGCATCTACGAGCAGTACTTC. Translated, it gives CASSLGASIYEQYF. Supplemented by reference TRBV5-1 and TRBJ2-7, the full variable domain reads KAGVTQTPRYLIKTRGQQVTLSCSPISGHRSVSWYQQTPGQGLQFLFEYFSETQRNKGNFPGRFSGRQFSNSRSEMNVSTLELGDSALYLCASSLGASIYEQYFGPGTRLTVT.